Listed below are T cell receptor beta chains from one sample, sequenced in a study of blood T cell repertoires in COVID-19. Data came from immunoSEQ multiplex PCR; TCRdb stores just in-frame clones and leaves some out. The sample contains approximately 90,000 clones, roughly 74% of which appear only once. Specimen: peripheral blood. The receptor set was obtained from a man aged 65 to 79 with COVID-19, enrolled during active disease. The CDR3 runs from the conserved cysteine through the conserved F or W. The D gene is left open where the match is weak. Size tells how often a clone was seen (once, few, many) or the class of an expanded clone, and some rows leave it out.

J gene | clone size | D gene | V gene | CDR3 protein | CDR3 DNA
TRBJ2-7 | many | - | TRBV9 | CASSVGDTSYEQYF | TGTGCCAGCAGCGTAGGAGACACCTCCTACGAGCAGTACTTC
TRBJ2-5 | - | - | TRBV14 | CASSQGERETQYF | TGTGCCAGCAGCCAAGGAGAGAGGGAGACCCAGTACTTC
TRBJ1-5 | few | TRBD1 | TRBV29-1 | CSVVERGTGNQPQHF | TGCAGCGTTGTTGAAAGAGGGACAGGCAATCAGCCCCAGCATTTT
TRBJ2-6 | - | - | TRBV18 | CASSPPGVVGANVLTF | TGTGCCAGCTCACCACCAGGGGTCGTCGGGGCCAACGTCCTGACTTTC
TRBJ2-4 | - | - | TRBV28 | CASSFFGNIQYF | TGTGCCAGCAGTTTTTTCGGGAACATTCAGTACTTC
TRBJ2-7 | - | TRBD2 | TRBV4-2 | CASSQDRAGGYEQYF | TGTGCCAGCAGCCAAGATAGAGCGGGAGGCTACGAGCAGTACTTC
TRBJ1-2 | few | - | TRBV27 | CASSLYKGLGYTF | TGTGCCAGCAGTTTATATAAGGGGCTTGGCTACACCTTC
TRBJ2-4 | - | TRBD2 | TRBV6-2/TRBV6-3 | CASSYGTTGAKNIQYF | TGTGCCAGCAGTTACGGGACTACCGGGGCCAAAAACATTCAGTACTTC
TRBJ2-2 | - | - | TRBV5-8 | CASSLPGNTGELFF | TGTGCCAGCAGCTTGCCGGGGAACACCGGGGAGCTGTTTTTT
TRBJ1-2 | - | - | TRBV7-9 | CASSLDRAANYGYTF | TGTGCCAGCAGCTTAGACAGAGCTGCTAACTATGGCTACACCTTC
TRBJ2-3 | - | TRBD2 | TRBV20-1 | CSASGAGGPADTQYF | TGCAGTGCTAGTGGAGCGGGGGGGCCAGCAGATACGCAGTATTTT
TRBJ2-1 | - | TRBD2 | TRBV10-3 | CAISVRTSGGYNEQFF | TGTGCCATCAGTGTCAGGACTAGCGGGGGGTACAATGAGCAGTTCTTC
TRBJ1-2 | few | - | TRBV9 | CASSARSGQNYGYTF | TGTGCCAGCAGCGCGCGTTCGGGACAAAACTATGGCTACACCTTC
TRBJ1-1 | - | - | TRBV18 | CASSPSVDTEAFF | TGTGCCAGCTCACCATCGGTAGACACTGAAGCTTTCTTT
TRBJ2-1 | - | - | TRBV6-5 | CASTPRGGQFNEQFF | TGTGCCAGCACACCCCGAGGTGGACAGTTCAATGAGCAGTTCTTC
TRBJ1-1 | - | - | TRBV12-3/TRBV12-4 | CASSQGTSEAFF | TGTGCCAGCAGTCAAGGGACTTCTGAAGCTTTCTTT
TRBJ1-4 | - | TRBD1 | TRBV9 | CASSARDRADEKLFF | TGTGCCAGCAGCGCCCGAGACAGGGCCGATGAAAAACTGTTTTTT
TRBJ2-4 | - | TRBD2 | TRBV19 | CASSIQRGGRLLAKNIQYF | TGTGCCAGTAGTATTCAGCGGGGGGGCCGCCTACTAGCCAAAAACATTCAGTACTTC
TRBJ2-1 | - | TRBD1 | TRBV7-9 | CASISDRGYNEQFF | TGTGCCAGCATCTCGGACAGGGGCTACAATGAGCAGTTCTTC
TRBJ1-1 | - | - | TRBV3-1/TRBV3-2 | CASSQGAGFGFEAFF | TGTGCCAGCAGCCAAGGCGCCGGGTTTGGTTTTGAAGCTTTCTTT
TRBJ2-1 | - | - | TRBV13 | CASSLSSDRFF | TGTGCCAGCAGCTTAAGTAGTGATCGGTTCTTC
TRBJ1-1 | - | - | TRBV19 | CASRDLDTNTEAFF | TGTGCCAGTAGGGACCTGGACACGAACACTGAAGCTTTCTTT
TRBJ2-6 | - | TRBD1 | TRBV3-1/TRBV3-2 | CASSQAGTGSNVLTF | TGTGCCAGCAGCCAGGCCGGGACAGGGTCGAACGTCCTGACTTTC
TRBJ2-2 | - | TRBD2 | TRBV5-5 | CASSLSTSSTGELFF | TGTGCCAGCAGCCTCTCGACTAGCAGCACCGGGGAGCTGTTTTTT